This is a list of T cell receptor beta chains from one sample in a study of CD8 T cells in Susac syndrome. Each CDR3 protein is one row after TCRdb ran MiXCR on the immunoSEQ multiplex PCR reads. Altogether 200,000 or so distinct CDR3 sequences are present, about 90% being singletons, with the ten largest covering about 0.12%. Sequencing was done on a sample of CD8+ T cells from PBMCs. Every receptor here comes from a human donor with multiple sclerosis. CDR3s include the opening cysteine and the closing phenylalanine or tryptophan. D genes are given only for firm matches. The size field is filled for only some rows; it gives once, few, many or a size class.

len | d_gene | abundance | j_gene | v_gene | CDR3nt | CDR3aa
13 | - | few | TRBJ1-2 | TRBV12-3/TRBV12-4 | TGTGCCAGCAGTGCACAGGGTCTAGATGGCTATACCTTC | CASSAQGLDGYTF
14 | TRBD2 | - | TRBJ2-7 | TRBV29-1 | TGCAGCGTTGAACAACGGGAGGGCGGGTACGAGCAGTACTTC | CSVEQREGGYEQYF
17 | - | once | TRBJ1-1 | TRBV3-1 | TGTGCCAGCAGCCAAGATCGGGACGGCAGTTTAGACACTGAAGCTTTCTTT | CASSQDRDGSLDTEAFF
17 | - | - | TRBJ2-1 | TRBV7-9 | TGTGCCAGCAGCTCCCCCGGAGTCCTAAGCTCCTACAATGAGCAGTTCTTC | CASSSPGVLSSYNEQFF
16 | - | - | TRBJ2-3 | TRBV13 | TGTGCCAGCAGCTTAGGCCTTGGGCCGGGCACAGATACGCAGTATTTT | CASSLGLGPGTDTQYF
15 | TRBD2 | few | TRBJ2-1 | TRBV7-9 | TGTGCCAGCAGCCCTACTAGCGGGGGAGGCAATGAGCAGTTCTTC | CASSPTSGGGNEQFF
17 | - | - | TRBJ2-3 | TRBV12-3/TRBV12-4 | TGTGCCAGCAGTTTATTCGGTACAGGGGGGGAGACAGATACGCAGTATTTT | CASSLFGTGGETDTQYF
15 | - | - | TRBJ2-3 | TRBV20-1 | TGCAGTGCTAGCCAGCTCGTGCGTGGGGCAGATACGCAGTATTTT | CSASQLVRGADTQYF
10 | - | few | TRBJ2-1 | TRBV30 | TGTGCCCTGATGGGCAATGAGCAGTTCTTC | CALMGNEQFF
15 | - | - | TRBJ2-7 | TRBV4-2 | TGTGCCAGCAGCCCCTCCCTAGGAACTTCCTACGAGCAGTACTTC | CASSPSLGTSYEQYF
15 | - | - | TRBJ2-7 | TRBV9 | TGTGCCAGCAGCGCTTCCGACAGTCTTGAACACGAGCAGTACTTC | CASSASDSLEHEQYF
14 | TRBD1 | - | TRBJ1-5 | TRBV5-6 | TGTGCCAGCAGCTTAGGGGGCTCGAGTCAGCCCCAGCATTTT | CASSLGGSSQPQHF
16 | TRBD2 | - | TRBJ2-3 | TRBV11-2 | TGTGCCAGCACCCAGGGGTCTAGCGGGAGCACAGATACGCAGTATTTT | CASTQGSSGSTDTQYF
12 | - | - | TRBJ2-1 | TRBV24-1 | TGTGCCACCAGTGATCAAAACAATGAGCAGTTCTTC | CATSDQNNEQFF
14 | - | once | TRBJ2-3 | TRBV20-1 | TGCAGTGCCGCCGCCCTCCGACCCACAGATACGCAGTATTTT | CSAAALRPTDTQYF
14 | TRBD1 | - | TRBJ2-2 | TRBV30 | TGTGCCTGGAGTAAGGGGGCAGGGACCGGGGAGCTGTTTTTT | CAWSKGAGTGELFF
16 | - | - | TRBJ2-7 | TRBV7-2 | TGTGCCAGCAGCTGGGTGGGTGGGGTCAATACCCACGAGCAGTACTTC | CASSWVGGVNTHEQYF